These T cell receptor beta chains were read from a single sample in a study of blood T cell repertoires in COVID-19. The method was immunoSEQ multiplex PCR; TCRdb's version includes in-frame clones alone and lacks a portion of them. The sample has 280,000 or so clones; around 91% are singletons. The sample was peripheral blood. These receptors were collected from a woman aged 55-69 years with acute or convalescent COVID-19. Both conserved end residues are part of each CDR3.

v_gene: TRBV7-3
j_gene: TRBJ2-3
CDR3aa: CASSLIGGGKRGTDTQYF

v_gene: TRBV7-8
j_gene: TRBJ1-1
CDR3aa: CASSAVSGTEAFF

v_gene: TRBV3-1/TRBV3-2
j_gene: TRBJ1-1
CDR3aa: CASSQGQGLSEAFF

v_gene: TRBV4-2
j_gene: TRBJ1-2
CDR3aa: CASSQDGSRGYGYTF

v_gene: TRBV5-4
j_gene: TRBJ2-5
CDR3aa: CASSPGQGGGTQYF

v_gene: TRBV30
j_gene: TRBJ1-3
CDR3aa: CAWSRQVIPGNTIYF

v_gene: TRBV27
j_gene: TRBJ1-6
CDR3aa: CASSLWELHSPLHF

v_gene: TRBV5-1
j_gene: TRBJ2-6
CDR3aa: CASSLRGAPSGANVLTF

v_gene: TRBV3-1/TRBV3-2
j_gene: TRBJ1-5
CDR3aa: CASSPSPGTGDWNQPQHF

v_gene: TRBV18
j_gene: TRBJ2-7
CDR3aa: CASSLAETEQYF

v_gene: TRBV11-2
j_gene: TRBJ1-2
CDR3aa: CASSRKNSSHGYTF

v_gene: TRBV19
j_gene: TRBJ2-7
CDR3aa: CASSILTGFGTYEQYF

v_gene: TRBV5-1
j_gene: TRBJ2-7
CDR3aa: CASRSTSYEQYF

v_gene: TRBV3-1/TRBV3-2
j_gene: TRBJ2-3
CDR3aa: CASSKLSPDTQYF

v_gene: TRBV5-8
j_gene: TRBJ2-5
CDR3aa: CASTLQGTRAETQYF

v_gene: TRBV7-9
j_gene: TRBJ1-6
CDR3aa: CASSSGTGVGSPLHF

v_gene: TRBV15
j_gene: TRBJ1-2
CDR3aa: CATSSRQGAYGYTF

v_gene: TRBV7-2
j_gene: TRBJ2-7
CDR3aa: CASSLDFGQGRNEQYF

v_gene: TRBV10-2
j_gene: TRBJ1-1
CDR3aa: CASSDSGEGTEAFF

v_gene: TRBV7-2
j_gene: TRBJ2-1
CDR3aa: CASSSTSSSYNEQFF

v_gene: TRBV20-1
j_gene: TRBJ1-1
CDR3aa: CSATRGTEAFF

v_gene: TRBV5-1
j_gene: TRBJ2-2
CDR3aa: CASSWGTGSTGELFF

v_gene: TRBV5-1
j_gene: TRBJ1-1
CDR3aa: CASSLTGQRSTEAFF

v_gene: TRBV5-1
j_gene: TRBJ1-1
CDR3aa: CASSFSQGTEAFF

v_gene: TRBV29-1
j_gene: TRBJ2-3
CDR3aa: CSPAREVAQYF

v_gene: TRBV5-8
j_gene: TRBJ1-5
CDR3aa: CASSLGTSNQPQHF

v_gene: TRBV15
j_gene: TRBJ1-6
CDR3aa: CATSRKSGGSYNSPLHF

v_gene: TRBV12-3/TRBV12-4
j_gene: TRBJ2-5
CDR3aa: CASSLSGAETQYF

v_gene: TRBV7-8
j_gene: TRBJ1-5
CDR3aa: CASSLVWGQLVQPQHF

v_gene: TRBV10-3
j_gene: TRBJ1-2
CDR3aa: CATGQNYGYTF

v_gene: TRBV4-3
j_gene: TRBJ1-2
CDR3aa: CASSQEGGTGANYGYTF